This paragraph reports one T cell receptor beta chain. Its antigen is unknown. Roughly 100,000 TCR templates were assayed per sample. Here immunoSEQ multiplex PCR was the method, and the copy in TCRdb shows in-frame clones only, minus some. The sample has about 82,000 clones, about nine tenths seen once. The data belong to a study of siplizumab effects on memory and regulatory T cells. Germline V gives CDR1 LNHDA, CDR2 SQIVND (reference sequence). Trimming took off 9 bases at V and 4 bases at J, with 14 bases between the two ends. The CDR3 covers 13 residues. Broader study findings: Naive or memory phenotype assignment was not possible for roughly 75-96% of proliferating CD4+ or CD8+ clones. Siplizumab cultures yielded proliferating Tregs whose suppressive function was not confirmed.

The rearrangement uses TRBV19 and TRBJ2-3; D gene uncertain. The specimen sequenced was Tregs sorted from blood. The receptor comes from a human donor in good health. The chain's CDR3 is CASRLDGADTQYF. DNA of the CDR3: TGTGCCAGCCGGCTGGACGGCGCAGATACGCAGTATTTT.